Listed below are T cell receptor beta chains from one sample, sequenced in a study of blood T cell repertoires in COVID-19. The data were produced by immunoSEQ multiplex PCR, yet TCRdb's version contains in-frame clones alone and is incomplete. Counted here are about 220,000 clones, under 90% occurring once; the ten biggest clones make up 3% to 3.5%. The sequenced sample was PBMCs or T cells enriched from blood (not recorded which). The receptors derive from an older woman who had recovered from COVID-19. CDR3s include the opening cysteine and the closing phenylalanine or tryptophan. A D gene is named only where the DNA matches it firmly. The size field is filled for only some rows; it gives once, few, many or a size class.

J gene | V gene | clone size | D gene | CDR3 protein | CDR3 DNA
TRBJ1-4 | TRBV6-5 | once | TRBD1 | CASSPTRDRNEKLFF | TGTGCCAGCAGCCCGACCCGGGACAGAAATGAAAAACTGTTTTTT
TRBJ2-3 | TRBV5-4 | - | - | CASSFNGGPGTDTQYF | TGTGCCAGCAGCTTTAACGGGGGGCCCGGCACAGATACGCAGTATTTT
TRBJ2-3 | TRBV18 | - | TRBD1 | CASSPPGTVGTDTQYF | TGTGCCAGCTCACCCCCAGGGACAGTCGGTACAGATACGCAGTATTTT
TRBJ2-7 | TRBV5-4 | - | - | CASSPDSSYEQYF | TGTGCCAGCAGCCCGGACAGCTCCTACGAGCAGTACTTC
TRBJ1-6 | TRBV5-5 | - | - | CASSLAQGYRISPLHF | TGTGCCAGCAGCTTGGCCCAGGGGTATAGGATTTCACCCCTCCACTTT
TRBJ2-5 | TRBV7-2 | - | TRBD2 | CASSLVALLAGPTGETQYF | TGTGCCAGCAGCTTAGTTGCTCTACTAGCGGGTCCAACGGGCGAGACCCAGTACTTC
TRBJ1-2 | TRBV19 | - | TRBD1 | CASGTGENYGYTF | TGTGCCAGCGGGACAGGGGAAAACTATGGCTACACCTTC
TRBJ1-2 | TRBV6-5 | - | TRBD1 | CASSKNRGDYGYTF | TGTGCCAGCAGTAAGAACAGGGGAGACTATGGCTACACCTTC
TRBJ2-3 | TRBV19 | - | - | CASRGPQMDTQYF | TGTGCCAGCCGGGGTCCTCAAATGGATACGCAGTATTTT
TRBJ1-4 | TRBV6-5 | - | TRBD1 | CASSVQGFSEKLFF | TGTGCCAGCAGCGTACAGGGGTTTAGTGAAAAACTGTTTTTT
TRBJ1-1 | TRBV5-1 | many | - | CASSADSMNTEAFF | TGCGCCAGCAGCGCTGACAGCATGAACACTGAAGCTTTCTTT
TRBJ1-4 | TRBV18 | - | - | CASSPDLTTNEKLFF | TGTGCCAGCTCACCCGACTTGACAACTAATGAAAAACTGTTTTTT
TRBJ1-1 | TRBV4-3 | - | TRBD1 | CASSLMKGATEAFF | TGCGCCAGCAGCCTGATGAAGGGGGCTACTGAAGCTTTCTTT
TRBJ1-1 | TRBV10-3 | - | TRBD1 | CAIEDRDGAFF | TGTGCCATAGAGGACAGGGACGGCGCTTTCTTT
TRBJ1-2 | TRBV25-1 | - | TRBD1 | CASSALDRDYGYTF | TGTGCCAGCAGTGCTTTAGACAGGGACTATGGCTACACCTTC
TRBJ2-7 | TRBV19 | once | TRBD1 | CASSLQGDIYEQYF | TGTGCCAGTAGTCTCCAGGGGGACATCTACGAGCAGTACTTC
TRBJ1-1 | TRBV11-1 | - | TRBD1 | CASSLNSGGGTEAFF | TGTGCCAGCAGCCTCAACTCAGGGGGCGGCACTGAAGCTTTCTTT
TRBJ1-6 | TRBV3-1/TRBV3-2 | - | - | CASSQQGLINSPLHF | TGTGCCAGCAGCCAACAGGGGCTTATTAATTCACCCCTCCACTTT
TRBJ1-5 | TRBV2 | - | - | CASLGGGGLENQPQHF | TGTGCCAGCCTGGGGGGTGGGGGACTGGAGAATCAGCCCCAGCATTTT
TRBJ2-3 | TRBV20-1 | - | TRBD2 | CSASGTSGRGTDTQYF | TGCAGTGCTAGTGGGACTAGCGGGAGAGGGACAGATACGCAGTATTTT